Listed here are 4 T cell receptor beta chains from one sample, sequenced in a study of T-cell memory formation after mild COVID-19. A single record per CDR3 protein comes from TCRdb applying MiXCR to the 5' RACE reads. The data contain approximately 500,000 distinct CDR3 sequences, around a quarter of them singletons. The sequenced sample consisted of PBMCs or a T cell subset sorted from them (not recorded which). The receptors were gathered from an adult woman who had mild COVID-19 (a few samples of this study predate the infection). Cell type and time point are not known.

CDR3: CASSQEGSNSYEQYF. DNA of the CDR3: TGTGCCAGCAGCCAAGAGGGGTCGAACTCCTACGAGCAGTACTTC. The rearrangement uses TRBV4-2 and TRBJ2-7; D call uncertain. The CDR3 consists of 15 residues. CDR1 and CDR2 (germline): LGHNA, YNFKEQ. Trimming removed 0 bases at V and 0 bases at J, with 9 bases between.

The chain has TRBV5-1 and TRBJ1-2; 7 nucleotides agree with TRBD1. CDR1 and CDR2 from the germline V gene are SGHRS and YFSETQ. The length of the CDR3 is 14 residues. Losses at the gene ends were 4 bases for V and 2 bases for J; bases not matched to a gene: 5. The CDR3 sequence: CASSSLGQNYGYTF. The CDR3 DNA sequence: TGCGCCAGCAGCAGCTTGGGACAGAACTATGGCTACACCTTC.

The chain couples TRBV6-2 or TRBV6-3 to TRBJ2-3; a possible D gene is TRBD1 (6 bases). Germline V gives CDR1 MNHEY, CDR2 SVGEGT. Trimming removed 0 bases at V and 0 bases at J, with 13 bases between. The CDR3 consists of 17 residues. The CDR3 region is CASSYSLTGSSTDTQYF. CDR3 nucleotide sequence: TGTGCCAGCAGTTACTCTTTGACAGGATCCAGCACAGATACGCAGTATTTT.

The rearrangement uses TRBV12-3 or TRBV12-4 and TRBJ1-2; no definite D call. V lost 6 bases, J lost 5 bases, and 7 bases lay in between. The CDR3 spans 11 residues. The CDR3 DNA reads TGTGCCAGCAGGGCCAAGTATGGCTACACCTTC. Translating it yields CASRAKYGYTF.